The present entry profiles one T cell receptor (beta chain) with its context. Its antigen is still unknown. Cyclophosphamide on days +3 and +4 followed busulfan-fludarabine conditioning and a marrow graft. This entry belongs to a study of T cells after posttransplantation cyclophosphamide. The study, taken as a whole, reports: Blood and skin or GI T cell repertoires showed limited TRB overlap. Donor CD8+ memory clones often dominated recipient blood repertoires at later times. After PTCy, TRB diversity resembled that of CNI/methotrexate controls.

Germline V gene lookup returns CDR1 SNHLY and CDR2 FYNNEI. This CDR3 spans 15 amino acids. The trim removed 5 bases at V and 0 bases at J, leaving 4 bases unmatched. The repertoire was sequenced with immunoSEQ multiplex PCR; TCRdb's copy has only in-frame clones and lacks some. This sample has 5,000 or so clones, with less than 80% found just once. V gene TRBV2 combines with J gene TRBJ1-5; 7 nucleotides match TRBD1. This TCR was recovered from a male patient aged 60-70 years who received an allogeneic stem cell transplant from an unrelated donor, was CMV-positive, and had no GVHD. Some T cells may be provided by the graft donor. The specimen was PBMCs, collected after allogeneic stem cell transplant with posttransplant cyclophosphamide. The CDR3 spells CASSLDRASNQPQHF. The DNA for the CDR3 is TGTGCCAGCAGTCTCGACAGGGCTAGCAATCAGCCCCAGCATTTT.